This is a list of T cell receptor beta chains from one sample in a study of Graves' ophthalmopathy and Graves' hyperthyroidism. TCRdb fed the multiplex PCR reads into MiXCR, producing one record per CDR3 protein. The sample includes around 1.1 million distinct CDR3 sequences, 35% to 45% seen only once; the top ten take around 10%. The sample consisted of peripheral blood or thyroid tissue (not recorded which). The receptors originated from an adult man with Graves' hyperthyroidism. The CDR3 runs from the conserved cysteine through the conserved F or W. The order of the fields is V gene, J gene, clone size, D gene, CDR3 DNA, CDR3 protein. A D gene is named only where the DNA matches it firmly. Clone size is shown for a subset of rows, as once, few, many or a class of expanded clone.

TRBV30	TRBJ1-3	NA	NA	TGTGCCTGGGACAGGGGAAACACCATATATTTT	CAWDRGNTIYF
TRBV19	TRBJ1-4	few	TRBD1	TGTGCCAGTAGGATATCGGGACAGGGGCTTGAAAAACTGTTTTTT	CASRISGQGLEKLFF
TRBV7-2	TRBJ1-2	few	NA	TGTGCCAGCAGCTTAGGTTCCCAGACAGTAAACTATGGCTACACCTTC	CASSLGSQTVNYGYTF
TRBV5-1	TRBJ1-6	NA	NA	TGCGCCAGCAGCTTGGAAGGGAGGGCAGGACCCTATAATTCACCCCTCCACTTT	CASSLEGRAGPYNSPLHF
TRBV15	TRBJ2-5	NA	NA	TGTGCCACCAGCAATCTCGGTGGACTTCTACAAGAGACCCAGTACTTC	CATSNLGGLLQETQYF
TRBV10-2	TRBJ1-2	NA	NA	TGCGCCAGCAGTGTGACGTCCCTCCAGTCCCACACCTTC	CASSVTSLQSHTF
TRBV25-1	TRBJ2-5	NA	NA	TGTGCCAGCAGTGACAGACTAGTGGGGGAGACCCAGTACTTC	CASSDRLVGETQYF
TRBV24-1	TRBJ2-1	NA	NA	TGTGCCACCAGTGATTCCAATGAGCAGTTCTTC	CATSDSNEQFF
TRBV3-1	TRBJ2-7	NA	NA	TGTGCCAGCAGCCAATCAGGGGAGGCCTACGAGCAGTACTTC	CASSQSGEAYEQYF
TRBV12-3/TRBV12-4	TRBJ1-1	NA	NA	TGTGCCAGCAGTTTGTATGTGGGTCGGGGGAACACTGAAGCTTTCTTT	CASSLYVGRGNTEAFF
TRBV19	TRBJ1-5	many	NA	TGTGCCAGTACCCTAGATAGCAATCAGCCCCAGCATTTT	CASTLDSNQPQHF
TRBV5-5	TRBJ2-6	NA	NA	TGTGCCGAAACTCGCGGGATCTCTGGGGCCAACGTCCTGACTTTC	CAETRGISGANVLTF
TRBV15	TRBJ1-2	NA	NA	TGTGCCGCCAGCAGCCTGCAAGGGGAAAGCTATGGCTACACCTTC	CAASSLQGESYGYTF
TRBV29-1	TRBJ1-2	few	TRBD1	TGCAGCGTTGATGGCCCGACAGGGGGAAACGGCTACACCTTC	CSVDGPTGGNGYTF
TRBV4-3	TRBJ2-7	NA	NA	TGCGCCAGCAGCCAGATGCTGGTGGCAACCGGGGAGCAGTACTTC	CASSQMLVATGEQYF
TRBV19	TRBJ1-1	NA	TRBD1	TGTGCCAGTAGGCGGACAGGATGGGACACTGAAGCTTTCTTT	CASRRTGWDTEAFF
TRBV5-1	TRBJ1-2	many	NA	TGCGCCAGCAGCTACGGACGGCTCTATGGCTACACCTTC	CASSYGRLYGYTF
TRBV11-2	TRBJ2-2	NA	TRBD1	TGTGCCAGCAGCCCTACCGGGGACAGGGGACGAAGAAGCGGGGAGCTGTTTTTT	CASSPTGDRGRRSGELFF
TRBV10-3	TRBJ2-1	NA	TRBD1	TGTGCCAGCAGTTCGGGACAGGGGAGGATCAATGAGCAGTTCTTC	CASSSGQGRINEQFF
TRBV20-1	TRBJ2-2	few	TRBD1	TGCAGTGCTAGAGATCTACAGGACAGGGGACGGGAGCTGTTTTTT	CSARDLQDRGRELFF
TRBV5-1	TRBJ1-3	NA	NA	TGCGCCAGCAGCGGGCAATCTGGAAACACCATATATTTT	CASSGQSGNTIYF
TRBV5-1	TRBJ2-2	many	NA	TGTGCCAGCAGCCCCGGAACCGGGGAGCTGTTTTTT	CASSPGTGELFF
TRBV15	TRBJ2-2	NA	NA	TGTGCCACCAGCAGAGAACAGGGTTATTCTGGCCCCGGGGAGCTGTTTTTT	CATSREQGYSGPGELFF
TRBV6-2/TRBV6-3	TRBJ1-1	few	NA	TGTGCCAGCAGTTACTCTTGGCACTCGAACACTGAAGCTTTCTTT	CASSYSWHSNTEAFF
TRBV7-9	TRBJ2-7	many	NA	TGTGCCAGCAGCCCCCAAGGGCCCAGAGCCAACTCCTACGAGCAGTACTTC	CASSPQGPRANSYEQYF
TRBV5-1	TRBJ2-5	NA	TRBD1	TGTGCCAGCAGCTTAGCCCCGGGACAGTCCACCGGGGAGCTGTACCAAGAGACCCAGTACTTC	CASSLAPGQSTGELYQETQYF
TRBV28	TRBJ1-1	NA	NA	TGTGCCAGCAGCTTTCCCGACAGGAGGAACACTGAAGCTTTCTTT	CASSFPDRRNTEAFF
TRBV12-3/TRBV12-4	TRBJ1-6	many	TRBD1	TGTGCCAGCAGGGACGGACAGGGGAGGTTCTCACCCCTCCACTTT	CASRDGQGRFSPLHF
TRBV11-2	TRBJ2-2	NA	NA	TGTGCCAGCAGACGTACCGGGGAGTCAGGGGAGCTGTTTTTT	CASRRTGESGELFF
TRBV7-2	TRBJ1-3	NA	TRBD1	TGTGCCAGCAGCCCACAGGGGGCCGGTGAAAACACCATATATTTT	CASSPQGAGENTIYF
TRBV9	TRBJ1-1	NA	TRBD1	TGTGCCAGCAAACCCAGAATCGGACAGGGGAACACTGAAGCTTTCTTT	CASKPRIGQGNTEAFF
TRBV6-2/TRBV6-3	TRBJ2-6	many	TRBD1	TGTGCCAGCAGTTGGGACAGGGGGTCGGGGGCCAACGTCCTGACTTTC	CASSWDRGSGANVLTF
TRBV2	TRBJ2-7	many	NA	TGTGCCAGCAGTGACCCCGGGACGGATCCCTACGAGCAGTACTTC	CASSDPGTDPYEQYF
TRBV2	TRBJ1-5	NA	NA	TGTGCCAGCACAACAACCACGAGCAATCAGCCCCAGCATTTT	CASTTTTSNQPQHF
TRBV28	TRBJ2-7	few	TRBD1	TGTGCCTTTTCGACAGGGACCGAGCAGTACTTC	CAFSTGTEQYF
TRBV27	TRBJ1-1	once	NA	TGTGCCAGCAGTTTAAAGACAGGATCATACCACACTGAAGCTTTCTTT	CASSLKTGSYHTEAFF
TRBV7-2	TRBJ2-7	NA	TRBD2	TGTGCCAGCAGCCCCCGGCTCGCGGGAGCAGACGAGCAGTACTTC	CASSPRLAGADEQYF
TRBV9	TRBJ2-5	NA	TRBD2	TGTGCCAGCAAAGGCGTCGGGGAGGGCGAGACCCAGTACTTC	CASKGVGEGETQYF
TRBV2	TRBJ1-5	NA	NA	TGTGCCAGCAGTGAAGTCCCGGGGGCTCAGCCCCAGCATTTT	CASSEVPGAQPQHF